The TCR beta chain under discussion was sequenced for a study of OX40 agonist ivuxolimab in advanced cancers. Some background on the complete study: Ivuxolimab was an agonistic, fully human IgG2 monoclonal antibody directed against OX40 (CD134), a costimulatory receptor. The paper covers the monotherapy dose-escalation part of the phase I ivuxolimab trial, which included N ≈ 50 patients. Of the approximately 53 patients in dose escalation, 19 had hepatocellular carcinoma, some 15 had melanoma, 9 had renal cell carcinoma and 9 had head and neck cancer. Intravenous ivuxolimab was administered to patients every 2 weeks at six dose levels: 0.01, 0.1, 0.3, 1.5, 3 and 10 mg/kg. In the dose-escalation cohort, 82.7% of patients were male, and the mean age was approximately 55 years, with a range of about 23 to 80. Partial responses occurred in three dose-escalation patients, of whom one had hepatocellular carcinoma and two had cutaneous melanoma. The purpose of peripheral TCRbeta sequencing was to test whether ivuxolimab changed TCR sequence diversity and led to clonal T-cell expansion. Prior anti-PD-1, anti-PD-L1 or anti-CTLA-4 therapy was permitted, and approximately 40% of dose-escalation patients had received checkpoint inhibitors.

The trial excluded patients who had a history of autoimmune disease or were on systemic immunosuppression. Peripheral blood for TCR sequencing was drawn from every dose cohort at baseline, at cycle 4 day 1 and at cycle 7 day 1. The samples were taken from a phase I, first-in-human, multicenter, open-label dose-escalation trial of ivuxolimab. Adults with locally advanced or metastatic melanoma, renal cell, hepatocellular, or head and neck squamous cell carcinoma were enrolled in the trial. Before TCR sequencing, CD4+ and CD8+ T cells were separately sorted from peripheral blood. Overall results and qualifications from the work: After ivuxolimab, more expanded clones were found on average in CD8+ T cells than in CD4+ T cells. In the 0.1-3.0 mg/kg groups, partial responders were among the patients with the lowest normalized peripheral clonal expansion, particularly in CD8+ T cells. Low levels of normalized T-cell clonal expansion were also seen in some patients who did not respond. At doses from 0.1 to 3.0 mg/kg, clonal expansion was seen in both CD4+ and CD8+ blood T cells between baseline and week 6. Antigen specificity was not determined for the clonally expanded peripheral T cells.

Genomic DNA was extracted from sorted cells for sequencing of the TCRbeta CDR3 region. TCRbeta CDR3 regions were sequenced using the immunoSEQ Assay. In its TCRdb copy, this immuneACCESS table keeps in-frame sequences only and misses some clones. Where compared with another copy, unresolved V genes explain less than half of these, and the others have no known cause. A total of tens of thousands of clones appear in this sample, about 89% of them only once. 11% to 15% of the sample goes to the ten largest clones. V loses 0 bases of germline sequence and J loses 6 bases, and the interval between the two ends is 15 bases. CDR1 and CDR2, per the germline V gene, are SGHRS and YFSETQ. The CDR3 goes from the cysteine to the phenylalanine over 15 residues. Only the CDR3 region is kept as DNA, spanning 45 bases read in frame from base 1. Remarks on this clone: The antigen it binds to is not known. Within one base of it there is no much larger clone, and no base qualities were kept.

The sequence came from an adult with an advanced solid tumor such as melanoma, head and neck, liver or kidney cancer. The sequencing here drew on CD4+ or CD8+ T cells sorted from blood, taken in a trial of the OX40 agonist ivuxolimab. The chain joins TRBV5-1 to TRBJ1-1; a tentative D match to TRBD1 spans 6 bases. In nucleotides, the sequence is TGCGCCAGCAGCTTGGGGTTACAGGGAGGGGCTGAAGCTTTCTTT. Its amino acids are CASSLGLQGGAEAFF.